This entry is about one T cell receptor beta chain. These data are taken from a study of blood T cell repertoires in COVID-19. Looking at the study overall: COVID-19 samples, acute and convalescent, were from the United States, Italy and Spain. Sources were T cells, B-cell-depleted T cells, or PBMCs; the material itself was cDNA or gDNA.

Methods used by the authors: From reference gene primer amplification, estimates of nucleated cell counts were derived. Profiled with immunoSEQ multiplex PCR; TCRdb holds only in-frame clones, not every one. That table supplies the V and J calls and clone size; D and trimming were determined from the DNA. The sample records about 62,000 clones, just under 95% being singletons. The CDR3 has 13 residues. CDR1 and CDR2 (germline): SGDLS, YYNGEE. The V and J ends lost 7 bases and 6 bases, in that order; junction bases with no gene match: 9. This chain joins TRBV9 and TRBJ1-2; 7 bases fit TRBD1. The sequenced sample consisted of peripheral blood. The clonotype originates from a human donor in a cohort sampled during active COVID-19. The CDR3 DNA reads as TGTGCCAGCGGCGCGAGGGGGCCCCATGGCTACACCTTC. Translating it yields CASGARGPHGYTF. The whole variable domain, filled in from reference TRBV9 and TRBJ1-2, reads DSGVTQTPKHLITATGQRVTLRCSPRSGDLSVYWYQQSLDQGLQFLIQYYNGEERAKGNILERFSAQQFPDLHSELNLSSLELGDSALYFCASGARGPHGYTFGSGTRLTVV.